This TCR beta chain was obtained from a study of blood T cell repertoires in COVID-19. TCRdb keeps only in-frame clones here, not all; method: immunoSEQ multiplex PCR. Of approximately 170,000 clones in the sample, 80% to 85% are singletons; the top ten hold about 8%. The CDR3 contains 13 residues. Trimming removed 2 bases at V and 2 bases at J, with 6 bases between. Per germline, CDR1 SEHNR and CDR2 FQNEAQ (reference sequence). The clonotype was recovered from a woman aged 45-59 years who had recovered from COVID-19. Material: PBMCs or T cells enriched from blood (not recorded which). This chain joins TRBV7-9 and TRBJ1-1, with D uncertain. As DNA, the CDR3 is TGTGCCAGCAGCTTATTGGCTAACACTGAAGCTTTCTTT. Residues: CASSLLANTEAFF.